Each of the 23 T cell receptor beta chains below was sequenced from the same sample in a study of blood T cell repertoires in COVID-19. TCRdb's copy holds only in-frame clones and misses some; the assay was immunoSEQ multiplex PCR. The sample lists fewer than 150,000 clones; approximately 90% were seen once. Material for sequencing was peripheral blood. These receptors came from an elderly woman with acute or convalescent COVID-19.

The chain recombines TRBV11-2 with TRBJ1-2; no definite D call. Germline CDR1 and CDR2: SGHAT and FQNNGV. The V end lost 2 bases, the J end lost 0 bases, and 4 bases lay between the germline ends. The CDR3 consists of 13 residues. This chain's CDR3 is CASSLLSNYGYTF. Here the CDR3 DNA reads TGTGCCAGCAGCTTACTCTCTAACTATGGCTACACCTTC.

The V call is TRBV5-1, the J call TRBJ2-2, with a weak D call TRBD2 (5 bases). Deletions cut 4 bases from V and 9 bases from J, with 13 bases between. Germline CDR1 reads SGHRS; CDR2 reads YFSETQ. The CDR3 consists of 13 residues. The CDR3 bases are TGCGCCAGCAGCGAGGGCCAGCACCGGGAGCTGTTTTTT. This translates into CASSEGQHRELFF.

This rearrangement joins TRBV7-2 to TRBJ2-3, with TRBD2 matching over 11 bases. V gave up 2 bases and J gave up 0 bases; unmatched junction bases: 10. Germline V CDR1 and CDR2: SGHTA, FQGNSA. The CDR3 extends over 19 amino acids. CDR3 region: CASSLRGTSGYFSTDTQYF. The DNA for the CDR3 is TGTGCCAGCAGCTTAAGGGGGACTAGCGGTTATTTTAGCACAGATACGCAGTATTTT. Based on the CDR3 plus reference TRBV7-2 and TRBJ2-3, the full variable domain is GAGVSQSPSNKVTEKGKDVELRCDPISGHTALYWYRQSLGQGLEFLIYFQGNSAPDKSGLPSDRFSAERTGGSVSTLTIQRTQQEDSAVYLCASSLRGTSGYFSTDTQYFGPGTRLTVL.

The chain combines TRBV5-8 with TRBJ2-7; 9 bases are a match to TRBD1. The junction had 7 bases not matched to a gene; V was cut back by 4 bases and J by 2 bases. The CDR3 extends over 15 amino acids. Germline V gene data show CDR1 as SGHTS and CDR2 as YDEGEE. The CDR3 DNA follows: TGTGCCAGCAGCAGGACAGGGGAAGGGACCTACGAGCAGTACTTC. It encodes CASSRTGEGTYEQYF. Filled out from reference TRBV5-8 and TRBJ2-7, the complete variable domain reads EAGVTQSPTHLIKTRGQQATLRCSPISGHTSVYWYQQALGLGLQFLLWYDEGEERNRGNFPPRFSGRQFPNYSSELNVNALELEDSALYLCASSRTGEGTYEQYFGPGTRLTVT.

This clone was picked up one time. This chain joins TRBV3-1 (or the pseudogene TRBV3-2) and TRBJ1-1; D possibly corresponds to TRBD1 (5 bases). This CDR3 is built from 15 residues. V was cut by 1 base and J by 3 bases, with 12 bases left in between. CDR1 LGHDT and CDR2 YNNKEL come from the germline V gene (reference sequence). The CDR3 spells CASSQGLGGHTEAFF. Written as DNA, the CDR3 is TGTGCCAGCAGCCAAGGCCTGGGGGGACACACTGAAGCTTTCTTT.

This rearrangement joins TRBV11-1 to TRBJ2-7; a weak D match, TRBD2 (6 bases). CDR3 length: 13 amino acids. Germline assignment: CDR1 SGHAT and CDR2 FQDESV (reference sequence). V was trimmed by 6 bases and J by 3 bases, leaving 12 bases between them. The CDR3 nucleotides are TGTGCCAGCAGTTGGACTACTCGCTACGAGCAGTACTTC. Its protein product is CASSWTTRYEQYF.

V and J are TRBV6-1 and TRBJ1-3; TRBD1 agrees at 7 bases. V was pared by 2 bases and J by 2 bases, with 0 bases of the junction left unmatched. The CDR3 is made up of 14 amino acids. Germline CDR1 reads MNHNS; CDR2 reads SASEGT. Here the CDR3 reads CASSEQGAGNTIYF. In DNA form, the CDR3 reads TGTGCCAGCAGTGAACAGGGGGCTGGAAACACCATATATTTT.

The chain links TRBV27 to TRBJ1-1, with D uncertain. Looked up from germline, CDR1 is MNHEY and CDR2 is SMNVEV (reference sequence). Trimming took off 7 bases at V and 1 base at J, with 13 bases between the two ends. The CDR3 is 14 amino acids. CDR3 sequence: CASIRFPGNTEAFF. DNA of the CDR3: TGTGCCAGCATCCGGTTTCCCGGGAACACTGAAGCTTTCTTT.

The chain has TRBV2 and TRBJ1-1; 9 positions match TRBD1. This CDR3 is 14 amino acids long. J lost 5 bases, V lost 6 bases, and 7 bases had no gene match. The germline CDR1 and CDR2 sequences are SNHLY and FYNNEI. The CDR3 sequence is CASSADRGSTEAFF. CDR3 DNA: TGTGCCAGCAGCGCTGACAGGGGGAGTACTGAAGCTTTCTTT.

The rearrangement links TRBV12-3 or TRBV12-4 to TRBJ1-1; D not resolved. The CDR3 spans 13 residues. Trimming shortened V by 1 base and J by 8 bases, and 11 bases separated the two germline ends. CDR3 amino acids: CASSLGFAGEAFF. DNA of the CDR3: TGTGCCAGCAGTTTAGGATTTGCGGGGGAAGCTTTCTTT.

Here the CDR3 DNA reads TGTGCCAGCAGCTCGACAGGGGCCGACACTGAAGCTTTCTTT. Its translation: CASSSTGADTEAFF. The chain is built from TRBV7-3 and TRBJ1-1; 8 bases agree with TRBD1. This CDR3 is built from 14 residues. Germline V gene lookup returns CDR1 SGHTA and CDR2 FQGTGA. With V trimmed by 4 bases and J by 3 bases, 4 bases remained unmatched.

The chain joins TRBV19 to TRBJ1-1; 7 bases are shared with TRBD1. This CDR3 has 16 residues. V trimming: 6 bases; J trimming: 0 bases; junction bases outside the gene matches: 10. Germline V gives CDR1 LNHDA, CDR2 SQIVND (reference sequence). CDR3 coding DNA: TGTGCCAGTAGAGCCCAGGGGGGCGGGGTGAACACTGAAGCTTTCTTT. It translates to CASRAQGGGVNTEAFF.

This chain links TRBV13 with TRBJ1-6; perhaps TRBD1 as D (5 bases). Germline loops: CDR1 PRHDT, CDR2 FYEKMQ (reference sequence). V was trimmed by 4 bases and J by 9 bases, leaving 13 bases between them. There are 14 residues in the CDR3. CDR3 DNA sequence: TGTGCCAGCAGCTCACAGGCCAGTCGTTCACCCCTCCACTTT. Protein product: CASSSQASRSPLHF.

The chain has TRBV21-1 and TRBJ1-2; no DNA check was done on the table's D call, TRBD1. TRBV21-1 is a listed pseudogene. The CDR3 has 15 residues. The CDR3 sequence is CASTSGQGTTDGYTF. CDR3 nucleotide sequence: TGTGCCAGCACCTCGGGACAGGGAACAACTGATGGCTACACCTTC.

The genes are TRBV20-1 and TRBJ1-2, with 7 positions matching TRBD1. V lost 4 bases and J lost 6; bases outside the gene matches: 2. The V gene's germline CDR1 is DFQATT and CDR2 SNEGSKA (reference sequence). The CDR3 has 11 residues. CDR3 amino acids: CSAKTGDGYTF. Here the CDR3 DNA reads TGCAGTGCTAAAACAGGGGATGGCTACACCTTC.

This clone has a single count. The chain carries TRBV5-8 and TRBJ1-1; TRBD1 might be the D (6 bases). Trimming stripped 2 bases from V and 3 bases from J, with 14 bases between. Germline CDR1 and CDR2: SGHTS and YDEGEE. The CDR3 has 15 amino acids. CDR3 region: CASSFRGGGDTEAFF. The CDR3 coding sequence is TGTGCCAGCAGCTTCAGGGGCGGGGGAGACACTGAAGCTTTCTTT. Drawing the rest from reference TRBV5-8 and TRBJ1-1, the complete variable domain is EAGVTQSPTHLIKTRGQQATLRCSPISGHTSVYWYQQALGLGLQFLLWYDEGEERNRGNFPPRFSGRQFPNYSSELNVNALELEDSALYLCASSFRGGGDTEAFFGQGTRLTVV.

This chain joins TRBV7-9 and TRBJ1-1; possibly TRBD1 for D (5 bases). CDR1 SEHNR and CDR2 FQNEAQ come from the germline V gene (reference sequence). This CDR3 has 16 amino acids. With 4 bases removed from V and 3 bases from J, the gap between germline ends came to 18 bases. CDR3 DNA: TGTGCCAGCAGCTCCCAAATCGGGGGTAGTCACACTGAAGCTTTCTTT. The encoded protein is CASSSQIGGSHTEAFF.

The chain has TRBV30 and TRBJ2-1; TRBD2 aligns across 7 bases. The CDR3 covers 16 residues. Germline CDR1 and CDR2: GTSNPN and SVGIG (reference sequence). V lost 0 bases and J lost 4; bases outside the gene matches: 9. DNA of the CDR3: TGTGCCTGGAGTGTCCGACTAGCTCATATATACAATGAGCAGTTCTTC. Protein product: CAWSVRLAHIYNEQFF.

The chain links TRBV7-2 to TRBJ1-3; D is possibly TRBD1 (5 bases). Trimming left V 0 bases short and J 4 bases short, with 13 bases between. This CDR3 region has 16 residues. Germline values: CDR1 SGHTA, CDR2 FQGNSA. In nucleotides, the CDR3 is TGTGCCAGCAGCTTAGCGCGGGGCAGGGCCGGAAACACCATATATTTT. Its protein is CASSLARGRAGNTIYF.

The V call is TRBV19, the J call TRBJ2-7, with D unresolved. V was cut by 8 bases and J by 2 bases, with 13 bases left in between. Germline lookup yields CDR1 LNHDA and CDR2 SQIVND (reference sequence). The CDR3 loop spans 13 amino acids. The CDR3 DNA follows: TGTGCCAGTTCCACCACTATGGCCTACGAGCAGTACTTC. Its protein is CASSTTMAYEQYF.

The chain links TRBV2 to TRBJ1-4; unclear D gene. The germline V and J ends were trimmed by 7 bases and 5 bases, with 11 bases remaining between them. The CDR3 loop spans 13 amino acids. The germline V gene encodes CDR1 SNHLY and CDR2 FYNNEI. The CDR3 protein is CASKNSLNEKLFF. CDR3 bases: TGTGCCAGCAAGAACAGCTTAAATGAAAAACTGTTTTTT. The full variable domain, its missing parts supplied by reference TRBV2 and TRBJ1-4, is EPEVTQTPSHQVTQMGQEVILRCVPISNHLYFYWYRQILGQKVEFLVSFYNNEISEKSEIFDDQFSVERPDGSNFTLKIRSTKLEDSAMYFCASKNSLNEKLFFGSGTQLSVL.

This CDR3 reads CASRRGQFNEKLFF. The CDR3 nucleotides are TGTGCCAGTAGGAGGGGACAGTTTAATGAAAAACTGTTTTTT. The chain has TRBV19 and TRBJ1-4, with 7 positions matching TRBD1. The germline V gene encodes CDR1 LNHDA and CDR2 SQIVND (reference sequence). V lost 6 bases and J lost 4; bases outside the gene matches: 5. This CDR3 is built from 14 residues.

This chain joins TRBV5-1 and TRBJ1-1; the D gene is possibly TRBD1 (6 bases). V lost 4 bases, J lost 8 bases, and 21 bases lay in between. The CDR3 runs 15 residues. Germline V gene lookup returns CDR1 SGHRS and CDR2 YFSETQ. CDR3 coding DNA: TGCGCCAGCAGCCTACCCAGGGGAGAGGTCTTCGAAGCTTTCTTT. As protein: CASSLPRGEVFEAFF.